This T cell receptor beta chain emerged from a study of blood T cell repertoires in COVID-19 (dated by TCRdb to 2019 to 2021). In terms of the full investigation: The collaborator samples originated in the United States, Italy and Spain and spanned the acute and convalescent phases of COVID-19. The material from the prospective study consisted of cDNA or gDNA derived from T cells, B-cell-depleted T cells, or PBMCs. Deeply sampled blood TCRbeta repertoires from subjects exposed to, actively infected with, or recovered from COVID-19 were included in the dataset. The repertoires were released in a freely available public database meant as a resource for research on the immune response to SARS-CoV-2. Samples came from the ongoing ImmuneRACE study (first 160 participants) plus 1,254 subjects from 6 global collaborators. The sample metadata nearly always contained a de-identified subject ID, COVID-19 status, age in years and sex. HLA class I and class II types, where available, came from metadata supplied by the sample provider rather than from assay-based typing.

Of note for this clone: The target of this receptor is not known. Nothing much larger sits one base from this clone, and base qualities are not available.

Enrolling through a virtual design, the prospective study's participants ranged in age from roughly 18 to 95 years and lived across about two dozen United States geographic areas. Cohort assignment in the prospective study relied on participant-reported clinical history from a screening survey and a study questionnaire. For ImmuneRACE Cohort 3, a participant was defined as recovered based on two consecutive negative NP/OP PCR tests, clearance by a healthcare professional, or resolution of symptoms. Each participant in the prospective study had whole blood, serum and a nasopharyngeal or oropharyngeal swab collected by mobile phlebotomists. Over a roughly 2-month period, participants in the prospective study had the option of providing additional blood draws and questionnaires. Prospective study blood samples were shipped either frozen or at room temperature before DNA extraction. General study outcomes and caveats: How much clinical and demographic metadata was included differed by source and by participant, and the metadata was provided uncurated.

TCRbeta CDR3 regions were amplified from genomic DNA by means of the immunoSEQ Assay, a bias-controlled multiplex PCR. The study's processing was this. Nucleated cell counts per sample were estimated from amplification of reference gene primers within the assay. Sequence reads were collapsed and filtered to measure the absolute abundance of every unique TCRbeta CDR3 rearrangement. For each sample, productive Simpson clonality was calculated as the square root of Simpson's diversity index across productive rearrangements. The source is immuneACCESS, and TCRdb retained only in-frame sequences with V and J called. Part of the clones is not carried over; for the studies checked, unresolved V genes explain less than half of this, and the remainder is unexplained. The DNA was the basis for D and trimming; V, J and clone size are from that table. The sample table contains about 400,000 clones; only one count was recorded for 85% to 90% of them. The top ten clonotypes cover about 1.7% of the sample.

This clonotype was obtained from a woman aged 30 to 39 who had recovered from COVID-19. The sequenced sample consisted of PBMCs or T cells enriched from blood (not recorded which).

The nucleotides read TGCGCCAGCAGTCAATCTAGGACAGCTTCCTACGAGCAGTACTTC. This sequence encodes CASSQSRTASYEQYF. The chain links TRBV23-1 with TRBJ2-7, and perhaps TRBD1 as D gene, on 6 matching bases. TRBV23-1 is reported as an ORF; its role is uncertain. The CDR3, cysteine through phenylalanine, is 15 amino acids long. CDR3 DNA is the only sequence kept; it has 45 bases, read in frame from the first base. V gives up 0 bases and J gives up 1 base, and the segment between their germline ends measures 10 bases.